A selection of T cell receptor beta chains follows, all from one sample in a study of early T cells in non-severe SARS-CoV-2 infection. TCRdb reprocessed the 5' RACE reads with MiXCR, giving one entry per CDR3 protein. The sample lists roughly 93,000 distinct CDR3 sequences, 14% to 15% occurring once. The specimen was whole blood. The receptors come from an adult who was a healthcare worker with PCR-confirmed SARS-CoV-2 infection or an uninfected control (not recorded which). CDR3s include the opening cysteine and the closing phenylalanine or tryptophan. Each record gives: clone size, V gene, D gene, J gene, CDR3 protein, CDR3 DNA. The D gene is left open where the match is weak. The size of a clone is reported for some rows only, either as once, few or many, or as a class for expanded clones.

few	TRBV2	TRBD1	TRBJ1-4	CATGTGESEKLFF	TGTGCCACCGGGACAGGGGAAAGTGAAAAACTGTTTTTT
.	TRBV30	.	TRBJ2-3	CAWSVLGVGDTQYF	TGTGCCTGGAGTGTTTTGGGGGTTGGAGATACGCAGTATTTT
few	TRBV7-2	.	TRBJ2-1	CASNRDISSYNEQFF	TGTGCCAGCAACCGGGACATCTCCTCCTACAATGAGCAGTTCTTC
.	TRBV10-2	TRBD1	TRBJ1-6	CASTRQGNSPLHF	TGCGCCAGCACTAGACAGGGAAATTCACCCCTCCACTTT
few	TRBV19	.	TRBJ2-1	CASSIETGPEQFF	TGTGCCAGTAGTATAGAGACGGGCCCTGAGCAGTTCTTC
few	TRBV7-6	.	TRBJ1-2	CASSLDVGTGANYGYTF	TGTGCCAGCAGCTTAGATGTCGGTACAGGAGCTAACTATGGCTACACCTTC
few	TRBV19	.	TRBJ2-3	CASSIEGASTDTQYF	TGTGCCAGTAGTATTGAAGGGGCGAGCACAGATACGCAGTATTTT
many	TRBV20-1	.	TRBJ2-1	CSATGYNEQFF	TGCAGTGCTACCGGCTACAATGAGCAGTTCTTC
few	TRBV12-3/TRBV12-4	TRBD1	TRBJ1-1	CASSETGMNTEAFF	TGTGCCAGCAGTGAGACAGGGATGAACACTGAAGCTTTCTTT
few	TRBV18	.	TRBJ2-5	CASSRQGMGSETQYF	TGTGCCAGCTCCCGCCAGGGGATGGGTAGTGAGACCCAGTACTTC
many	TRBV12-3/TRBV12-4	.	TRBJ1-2	CASSLYGERYTF	TGTGCCAGCAGTTTATATGGGGAGCGCTACACCTTC
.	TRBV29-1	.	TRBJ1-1	CSVVTSGLGDTEAFF	TGCAGCGTTGTTACATCAGGGTTGGGGGACACTGAAGCTTTCTTT
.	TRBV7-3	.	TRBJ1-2	CASSLTSGNGYTF	TGTGCCAGCAGCTTAACGTCAGGGAATGGCTACACCTTC
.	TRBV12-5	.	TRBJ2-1	CASGLVPDRSYNEQFF	TGTGCTAGTGGTTTGGTACCCGATAGGTCCTACAATGAGCAGTTCTTC
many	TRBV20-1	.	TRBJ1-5	CSARPMDQPQHF	TGCAGTGCTAGGCCCATGGATCAGCCCCAGCATTTT
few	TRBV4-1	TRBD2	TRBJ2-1	CASSHRLAGGRSSYNEQFF	TGCGCCAGCAGCCACAGACTAGCGGGGGGGCGGAGCTCCTACAATGAGCAGTTCTTC
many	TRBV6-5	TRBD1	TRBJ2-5	CASSDTQGARETQYF	TGTGCCAGCAGTGACACGCAGGGGGCGCGGGAGACCCAGTACTTC
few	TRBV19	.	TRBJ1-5	CASSIRGAVGNQPQHF	TGTGCCAGTAGTATTCGGGGGGCCGTTGGAAATCAGCCCCAGCATTTT
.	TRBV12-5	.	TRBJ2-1	CASGFQGVEQFF	TGTGCTAGTGGTTTTCAGGGAGTTGAGCAGTTCTTC
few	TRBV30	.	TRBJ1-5	CAWTRRDSNQPQHF	TGTGCCTGGACAAGGCGGGATAGCAATCAGCCCCAGCATTTT
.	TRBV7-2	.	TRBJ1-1	CASSLGSRVTTEAFF	TGTGCCAGCAGCTTAGGATCGAGGGTGACCACTGAAGCTTTCTTT
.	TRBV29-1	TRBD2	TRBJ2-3	CSVEKMLAGGSDTQYF	TGCAGCGTTGAAAAAATGTTAGCGGGGGGATCAGATACGCAGTATTTT
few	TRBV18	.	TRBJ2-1	CASSPPPVYNEQFF	TGTGCCAGCTCACCACCACCGGTTTACAATGAGCAGTTCTTC
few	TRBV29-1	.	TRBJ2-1	CSVVRQGDEQFF	TGCAGCGTTGTCCGGCAGGGCGATGAGCAGTTCTTC
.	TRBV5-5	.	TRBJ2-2	CASSLVPVANTGELFF	TGTGCCAGCAGCTTGGTGCCGGTTGCGAACACCGGGGAGCTGTTTTTT
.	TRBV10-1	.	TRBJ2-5	CASGGNRDLETQYF	TGCGCCAGCGGGGGAAACAGGGATCTGGAGACCCAGTACTTC
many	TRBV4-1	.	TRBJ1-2	CASSDHFSSRYGYTF	TGCGCCAGCAGCGACCATTTCTCCTCCCGCTATGGCTACACCTTC
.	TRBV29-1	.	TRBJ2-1	CSVDLLNEQFF	TGCAGCGTTGACCTGCTCAATGAGCAGTTCTTC
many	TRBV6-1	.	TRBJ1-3	CASRQSSGNTIYF	TGTGCCAGCAGACAGAGCTCTGGAAACACCATATATTTT
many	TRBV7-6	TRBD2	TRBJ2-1	CASSFSAGGPGNEQFF	TGTGCCAGCAGCTTCTCTGCGGGGGGGCCCGGGAATGAGCAGTTCTTC
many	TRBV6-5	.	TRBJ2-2	CASSLTGELFF	TGTGCCAGCAGTTTAACCGGGGAGCTGTTTTTT
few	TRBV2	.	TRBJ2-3	CASKSGVSTDTQYF	TGTGCCAGCAAATCGGGGGTGAGCACAGATACGCAGTATTTT
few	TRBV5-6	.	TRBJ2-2	CASSLEAGELFF	TGTGCCAGCAGCTTGGAGGCCGGGGAGCTGTTTTTT
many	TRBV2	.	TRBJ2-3	CASSVSLGSTDTQYF	TGTGCCAGCAGCGTCAGTTTGGGGAGCACAGATACGCAGTATTTT
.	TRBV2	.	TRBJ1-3	CASKDDGSGNTIYF	TGTGCCAGCAAGGATGACGGCAGTGGAAACACCATATATTTT
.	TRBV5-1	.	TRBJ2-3	CASSLGARAGRTDTQYF	TGCGCCAGCAGCTTGGGTGCGCGGGCAGGGCGCACAGATACGCAGTATTTT
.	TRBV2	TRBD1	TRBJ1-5	CASSEQTGLINQPQHF	TGTGCCAGCAGTGAACAGACAGGGCTTATTAATCAGCCCCAGCATTTT
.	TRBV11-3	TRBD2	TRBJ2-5	CASSLGQRGPQETQYF	TGTGCCAGCAGCTTAGGGCAGCGGGGACCCCAAGAGACCCAGTACTTC
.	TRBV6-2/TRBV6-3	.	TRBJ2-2	CASSPVAANTGELFF	TGTGCCAGCAGCCCCGTGGCGGCGAACACCGGGGAGCTGTTTTTT
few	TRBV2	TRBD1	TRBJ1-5	CASIWDREDQPQHF	TGTGCCAGCATCTGGGACAGGGAAGATCAGCCCCAGCATTTT
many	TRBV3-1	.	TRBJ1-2	CASSPGGAGNYGYTF	TGTGCCAGCAGCCCGGGCGGGGCTGGTAACTATGGCTACACCTTC
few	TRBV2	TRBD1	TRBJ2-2	CASSYLTVGQGLTGELFF	TGTGCCAGCAGTTATCTCACCGTTGGACAGGGATTAACCGGGGAGCTGTTTTTT
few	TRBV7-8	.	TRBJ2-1	CASSRPPRSEQFF	TGTGCCAGCAGCCGACCCCCTCGTAGTGAGCAGTTCTTC
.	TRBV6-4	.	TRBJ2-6	CASSDDVGGGANVLTF	TGTGCCAGCAGTGACGACGTAGGTGGTGGGGCCAACGTCCTGACTTTC
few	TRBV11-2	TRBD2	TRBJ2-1	CASSLSSGGAYEQFF	TGTGCCAGCAGCTTATCTAGCGGGGGGGCCTATGAGCAGTTCTTC
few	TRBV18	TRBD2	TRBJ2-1	CASSSYSPIAGGSNEQFF	TGTGCCAGCTCATCATATTCCCCCATAGCGGGGGGGTCCAATGAGCAGTTCTTC
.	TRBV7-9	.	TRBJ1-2	CASSFIGTDRRGYTF	TGTGCCAGCAGCTTTATTGGGACCGACCGAAGGGGCTACACCTTC
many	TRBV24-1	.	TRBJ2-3	CATSDYSDTQYF	TGTGCCACCAGTGATTATTCCGATACGCAGTATTTT
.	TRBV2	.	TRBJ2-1	CASTKVGRGDGEQFF	TGTGCCAGCACGAAAGTCGGCAGGGGGGATGGTGAGCAGTTCTTC
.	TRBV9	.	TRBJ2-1	CACSVHHPEQFF	TGTGCCTGCAGCGTACACCACCCTGAGCAGTTCTTC
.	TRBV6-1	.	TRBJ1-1	CASRRGEMNTEAFF	TGTGCCAGCAGACGCGGAGAAATGAACACTGAAGCTTTCTTT